This T cell receptor (beta chain) stems from a study of molecular identifiers for immune sequencing clone quantification. Study information: Replicates partitioned RNA from roughly 20,000 or 100,000 naive CD8 cells into five parts, sequencing four.

Study outcomes and limitations: In naive cells, clones above 20 RNA copies held under 1% of molecules, whereas in effector cells they held over 97%.

CDR3 length: 13 residues. The germline gives CDR1 LGHNT, CDR2 FRNRAP. Trimming shortened V by 1 base and J by 1 base, and 5 bases separated the two germline ends. The use of previously described methods and listed TCR primers produced the bulk TCR libraries. MiXCR, run by TCRdb on the PCR reads, gives a single entry per CDR3 protein. The sample consists of some 91,000 distinct CDR3 sequences, 20% to 25% of them appearing once. This clonotype was recorded many times. The antigen is undetermined. CD8+CD4-CCR7+CD45RA+ sorting gave the naive CD8 T cells. The sample consisted of naive CD8+ T cells from blood, with Jurkat cell RNA spiked in. Subset specified: FACS-sorted CD8+CD4-CCR7+CD45RA+ naive T cells. This receptor was taken from a human donor in good health. Some libraries in this study had Jurkat cell RNA spiked in. This sequence joins TRBV12-5 and TRBJ2-7; D ambiguous. The CDR3 DNA reads TGTGCTAGTGGTTTGGGGGGTTCCTACGAGCAGTACTTC. The encoded protein is CASGLGGSYEQYF.